A single sample is the source of the 22 T cell receptor beta chains below, sequenced in a study of blood T cell repertoires in COVID-19. Measured with immunoSEQ multiplex PCR; TCRdb has only the in-frame clones, and not every one. The sample includes tens of thousands of clones, about 86% of them seen just once. The sample taken for sequencing was peripheral blood. These receptors all stem from a woman older than 75 in a cohort sampled during active or convalescent COVID-19.

The J gene is TRBJ2-3, the V gene TRBV6-5; tentatively, D is TRBD1 (6 bases). The ends were cut back, 7 bases at V and 2 bases at J, with 10 bases in the middle. The CDR3 loop spans 13 amino acids. From germline, CDR1 is MNHEY and CDR2 SVGAGI. The CDR3 DNA follows: TGTGCCAGCACGGACAGATTCACAGATACGCAGTATTTT. Translation gives CASTDRFTDTQYF.

This chain connects TRBV2 to TRBJ1-2; 9 bases align to TRBD1. Germline-derived CDR1 and CDR2 are SNHLY and FYNNEI. Germline trimming cut 3 bases from V and 8 bases from J; bases unmatched to any gene: 7. The CDR3 spans 14 residues. The DNA for the CDR3 is TGTGCCAGCAGTGATATACAGGGGGCAGGGGGCTACACCTTC. Its protein product is CASSDIQGAGGYTF.

This rearrangement joins TRBV5-1 to TRBJ2-3; 7 bases align to TRBD2. Per the germline V gene, CDR1 is SGHRS and CDR2 is YFSETQ. This CDR3 contains 18 residues. V trimming: 4 bases; J trimming: 0 bases; junction bases outside the gene matches: 14. CDR3 amino acids: CASSPEPGLKISTDTQYF. The CDR3, as DNA: TGCGCCAGCAGCCCGGAGCCGGGACTAAAAATTAGCACAGATACGCAGTATTTT.

The J gene is TRBJ2-7, the V gene TRBV9; D unclear. Trimming cost V 0 bases and J 0 bases, with 10 bases left between them. The CDR3 has 15 residues. Germline V gene lookup returns CDR1 SGDLS and CDR2 YYNGEE. In nucleotides, the CDR3 is TGTGCCAGCAGCGTAGGGAGCGCAACCTCCTACGAGCAGTACTTC. This translates into CASSVGSATSYEQYF.

This clone has a single count. V usage is TRBV29-1 and J usage is TRBJ2-1, with 10 bases that match TRBD2. The ends lost 7 bases at V and 9 bases at J; junction bases unmatched: 3. The CDR3 length is 11 residues. Per germline, CDR1 SQVTM and CDR2 ANQGSEA. This chain's CDR3 is CSEREGGEQFF. The CDR3 DNA reads TGCAGCGAGCGGGAGGGCGGTGAGCAGTTCTTC.

The chain is built from TRBV7-9 and TRBJ2-7; D is possibly TRBD1 (6 bases). Between the trimmed V and J ends, which lost 5 bases and 2 bases, there was a span of 10 bases. This CDR3 is built from 13 residues. Germline-derived CDR1 and CDR2 are SEHNR and FQNEAQ (reference sequence). The CDR3 sequence: CASSPTGPYEQYF. DNA for the CDR3: TGTGCCAGCAGCCCCACAGGGCCCTACGAGCAGTACTTC.

The chain recombines TRBV5-6 with TRBJ1-1; D unresolved. Deletions cut 0 bases from V and 2 bases from J, with 8 bases between. The CDR3 is 14 residues long. Looked up from germline, CDR1 is SGHDT and CDR2 is YYEEEE. CDR3 DNA: TGTGCCAGCAGCTTGGTCCAGTTCAACACTGAAGCTTTCTTT. As protein: CASSLVQFNTEAFF.

This clone was seen a single time. CDR3 in amino acids: CASRHGTGSNQPQHF. The CDR3 DNA is TGTGCCAGCAGACATGGGACAGGGAGCAATCAGCCCCAGCATTTT. V and J are TRBV28 and TRBJ1-5; 9 positions agree with TRBD1. CDR3 length: 15 residues. V dropped 6 bases and J dropped 1; count of bases not matched to a gene: 4. CDR1 is MDHEN and CDR2 is SYDVKM in the germline V gene. The variable domain in full, completed from reference TRBV28 and TRBJ1-5, reads DVKVTQSSRYLVKRTGEKVFLECVQDMDHENMFWYRQDPGLGLRLIYFSYDVKMKEKGDIPEGYSVSREKKERFSLILESASTNQTSMYLCASRHGTGSNQPQHFGDGTRLSIL.

The chain joins TRBV9 to TRBJ2-3, with a possible D match to TRBD2 (7 bases). CDR1 and CDR2 (germline): SGDLS, YYNGEE. The CDR3 runs 16 residues. V was shortened by 4 bases and J by 4 bases, with 19 bases between the two germline ends. This CDR3 is CASSPDGGRGADTQYF. The CDR3 region has the DNA TGTGCCAGCAGCCCAGACGGGGGGCGTGGAGCAGATACGCAGTATTTT.

The chain recombines TRBV12-3 or TRBV12-4 with TRBJ2-1; perhaps TRBD1 as D (6 bases). V lost 8 bases to trimming and J lost 7 bases, with 9 bases between them. CDR3 length: 11 amino acids. The CDR3 protein is CASSRGNEQFF. In nucleotides, the CDR3 is TGTGCCAGCTCGAGGGGGAATGAGCAGTTCTTC.

This chain connects TRBV7-2 to TRBJ2-1, with 10 nucleotides matching TRBD2. CDR3 length equals 15 residues. CDR1 SGHTA and CDR2 FQGNSA come from the germline V gene. V lost 5 bases and J lost 3; bases outside the gene matches: 4. Here the CDR3 reads CASSPERGGYNEQFF. CDR3 in DNA: TGTGCCAGCAGCCCCGAGCGGGGGGGCTACAATGAGCAGTTCTTC.

The chain joins TRBV24-1 to TRBJ2-3; D unclear. Germline V CDR1 and CDR2: KGHDR, SFDVKD. V was cut by 7 bases and J by 2 bases, with 6 bases left in between. This CDR3 contains 12 residues. CDR3 sequence reads: CATSGFTDTQYF. In DNA, the CDR3 is TGTGCCACCAGCGGGTTCACAGATACGCAGTATTTT.

The chain is built from TRBV6-1 and TRBJ1-3, with D possibly matching TRBD1 (6 bases). Between the trimmed V and J ends, which lost 4 bases and 2 bases, there was a span of 15 bases. This CDR3 spans 16 amino acids. Germline-derived CDR1 and CDR2 are MNHNS and SASEGT. CDR3 sequence (DNA): TGTGCCAGCAGTGCGCCGAGGGGGTCTACTGGAAACACCATATATTTT. Protein product: CASSAPRGSTGNTIYF.

The chain carries TRBV28 and TRBJ2-1; D ambiguous. Germline CDR1 reads MDHEN; CDR2 reads SYDVKM. This CDR3 is built from 10 residues. Between the trimmed V and J ends, which lost 10 bases and 5 bases, there was a span of 6 bases. The CDR3 here is CATEDNEQFF. CDR3 nucleotides: TGTGCCACCGAGGACAATGAGCAGTTCTTC.

The chain is built from TRBV7-2 and TRBJ2-5; the match to TRBD2 covers 12 bases. The CDR3 totals 14 residues. The trim removed 5 bases at V and 7 bases at J, leaving 5 bases unmatched. The germline V gene encodes CDR1 SGHTA and CDR2 FQGNSA. CDR3 bases: TGTGCCAGCAGCCAACTAGCGGGAGGCGGGACCCAGTACTTC. Its translation: CASSQLAGGGTQYF.

Only a few counts were recorded for this clone. This chain links TRBV5-6 with TRBJ1-5, with 9 positions matching TRBD1. The CDR3 runs 15 residues. The trim removed 2 bases at V and 3 bases at J, leaving 3 bases unmatched. Germline lookup yields CDR1 SGHDT and CDR2 YYEEEE. CDR3 nucleotides: TGTGCCAGCAGCTTAGGGACAGGGCCCAATCAGCCCCAGCATTTT. Protein product: CASSLGTGPNQPQHF.

This clone was observed a handful of times. The V gene is TRBV10-2, the J gene TRBJ2-2; a weak D match, TRBD2 (5 bases). Trimming removed 0 bases from V and 2 bases from J, with 13 bases in between. This CDR3 region has 17 residues. Per germline, CDR1 WSHSY and CDR2 SAAADI. The CDR3 loop reads CASSESHGGSNTGELFF. The CDR3 DNA follows: TGCGCCAGCAGTGAGTCTCACGGAGGTAGCAACACCGGGGAGCTGTTTTTT.

The chain uses TRBV27 and TRBJ1-1; TRBD1 matches 7 bases. The CDR3 totals 14 residues. CDR1 MNHEY and CDR2 SMNVEV come from the germline V gene (reference sequence). Trimming at V came to 6 bases and at J to 4 bases, leaving 8 bases not matched to a gene. In DNA, the CDR3 is TGTGCCAGCAGGACAGACAGGGCGACCACTGAAGCTTTCTTT. Encoded protein: CASRTDRATTEAFF.

V is TRBV25-1 and J is TRBJ2-5, with D unclear. The germline V gene has CDR1 MGHDK and CDR2 SYGVNS. This CDR3 comprises 13 residues. The V gene lost 7 bases and the J gene lost 2 bases, with 11 bases spanning the gap. The CDR3 sequence: CASKNLVQETQYF. Written as DNA, the CDR3 is TGTGCCAGCAAGAACTTAGTACAAGAGACCCAGTACTTC.

This chain connects TRBV6-2 or TRBV6-3 to TRBJ1-5; a weak D match, TRBD1 (6 bases). Germline assignment: CDR1 MNHEY and CDR2 SVGEGT. The V end was cut by 6 bases, the J end by 15 bases, with 21 bases between. The CDR3 length is 13 residues. This chain's CDR3 is CASSQFTQGILHF. The CDR3 DNA reads as TGTGCCAGCAGCCAATTTACACAGGGCATACTGCATTTT.

The chain has TRBV2 and TRBJ2-7, with unresolved D. CDR1 is SNHLY and CDR2 is FYNNEI in the germline V gene. Between the trimmed V and J ends, which lost 0 bases and 0 bases, there was a span of 9 bases. The CDR3 is 15 amino acids. In nucleotides, the CDR3 is TGTGCCAGCAGTGAAGCGCAAGCGCGCTCCTACGAGCAGTACTTC. It yields the protein CASSEAQARSYEQYF.

The V gene is TRBV9, the J gene TRBJ2-1, with D hard to call. This CDR3 region has 17 residues. CDR1 SGDLS and CDR2 YYNGEE come from the germline V gene. V shed 1 base and J shed 0 bases, with 14 bases lying between them. CDR3 residues: CASSVTAGSSSYNEQFF. The CDR3 DNA follows: TGTGCCAGCAGCGTAACTGCCGGCTCTAGCTCCTACAATGAGCAGTTCTTC.